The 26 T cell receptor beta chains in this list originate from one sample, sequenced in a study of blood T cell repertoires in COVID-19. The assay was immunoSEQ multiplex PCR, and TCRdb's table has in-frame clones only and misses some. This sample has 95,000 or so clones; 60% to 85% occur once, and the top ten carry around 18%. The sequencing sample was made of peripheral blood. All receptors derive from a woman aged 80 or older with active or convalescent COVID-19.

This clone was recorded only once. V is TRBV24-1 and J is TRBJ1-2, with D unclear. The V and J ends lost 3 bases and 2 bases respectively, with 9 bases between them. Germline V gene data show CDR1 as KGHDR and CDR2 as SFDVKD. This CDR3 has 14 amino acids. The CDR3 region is CATSDSPGNYGYTF. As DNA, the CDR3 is TGTGCCACCAGTGATAGTCCAGGAAACTATGGCTACACCTTC.

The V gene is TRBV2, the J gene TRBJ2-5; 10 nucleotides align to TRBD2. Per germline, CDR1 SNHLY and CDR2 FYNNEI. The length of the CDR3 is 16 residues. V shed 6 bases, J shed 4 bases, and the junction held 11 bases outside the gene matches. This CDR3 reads CASSDLGAGGGETQYF. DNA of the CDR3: TGTGCCAGCAGCGACTTGGGAGCGGGGGGGGGAGAGACCCAGTACTTC. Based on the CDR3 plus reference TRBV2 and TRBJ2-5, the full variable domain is EPEVTQTPSHQVTQMGQEVILRCVPISNHLYFYWYRQILGQKVEFLVSFYNNEISEKSEIFDDQFSVERPDGSNFTLKIRSTKLEDSAMYFCASSDLGAGGGETQYFGPGTRLLVL.

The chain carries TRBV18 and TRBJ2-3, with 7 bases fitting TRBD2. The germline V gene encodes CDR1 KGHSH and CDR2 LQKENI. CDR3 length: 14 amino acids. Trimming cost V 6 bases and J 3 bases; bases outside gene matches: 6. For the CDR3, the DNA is TGTGCCAGCTCCGGGACTAAGGGGACAGATACGCAGTATTTT. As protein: CASSGTKGTDTQYF.

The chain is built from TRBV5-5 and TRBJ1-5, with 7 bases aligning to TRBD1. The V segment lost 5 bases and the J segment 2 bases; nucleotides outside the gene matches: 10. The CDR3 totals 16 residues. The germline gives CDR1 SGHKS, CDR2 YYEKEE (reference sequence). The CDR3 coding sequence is TGTGCCAGCAGTCCGCTAGGGACAGAGGGCAATCAGCCCCAGCATTTT. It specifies CASSPLGTEGNQPQHF.

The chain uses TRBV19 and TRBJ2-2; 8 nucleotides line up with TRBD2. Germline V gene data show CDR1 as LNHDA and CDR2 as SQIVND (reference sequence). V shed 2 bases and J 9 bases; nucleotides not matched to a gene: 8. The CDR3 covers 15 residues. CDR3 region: CASSITSGSIRELFF. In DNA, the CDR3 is TGTGCCAGTAGTATAACCAGCGGGAGTATAAGGGAGCTGTTTTTT. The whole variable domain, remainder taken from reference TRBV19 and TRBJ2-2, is DGGITQSPKYLFRKEGQNVTLSCEQNLNHDAMYWYRQDPGQGLRLIYYSQIVNDFQKGDIAEGYSVSREKKESFPLTVTSAQKNPTAFYLCASSITSGSIRELFFGEGSRLTVL.

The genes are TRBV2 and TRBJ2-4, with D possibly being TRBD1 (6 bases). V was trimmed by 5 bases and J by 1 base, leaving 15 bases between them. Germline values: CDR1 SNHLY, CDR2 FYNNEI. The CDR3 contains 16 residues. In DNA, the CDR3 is TGTGCCAGCAGTCTCGTCTTCGACAGGGCCAAAAACATTCAGTACTTC. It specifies CASSLVFDRAKNIQYF.

The CDR3 is CASSLSPGTANTEAFF. The CDR3 coding sequence is TGTGCCAGCAGTTTATCCCCCGGGACAGCGAACACTGAAGCTTTCTTT. The rearrangement uses TRBV28 and TRBJ1-1; 7 positions match TRBD1. Germline values: CDR1 MDHEN, CDR2 SYDVKM. Trimming cost V 1 base and J 1 base; bases outside gene matches: 6. This CDR3 spans 16 amino acids.

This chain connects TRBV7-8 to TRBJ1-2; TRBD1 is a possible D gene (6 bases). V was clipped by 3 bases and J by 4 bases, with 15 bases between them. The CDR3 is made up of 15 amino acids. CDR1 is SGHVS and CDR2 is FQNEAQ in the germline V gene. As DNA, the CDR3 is TGTGCCAGCAGCTTGGGGTCAGGGGCGGCCTATGGCTACACCTTC. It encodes CASSLGSGAAYGYTF.

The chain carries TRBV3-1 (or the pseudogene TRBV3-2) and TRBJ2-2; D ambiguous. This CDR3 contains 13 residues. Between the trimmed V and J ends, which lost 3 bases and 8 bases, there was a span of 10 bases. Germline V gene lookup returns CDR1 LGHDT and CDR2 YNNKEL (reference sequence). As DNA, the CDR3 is TGTGCCAGCAGCCAGGCCCACAGTGGGGAGCTGTTTTTT. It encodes CASSQAHSGELFF.

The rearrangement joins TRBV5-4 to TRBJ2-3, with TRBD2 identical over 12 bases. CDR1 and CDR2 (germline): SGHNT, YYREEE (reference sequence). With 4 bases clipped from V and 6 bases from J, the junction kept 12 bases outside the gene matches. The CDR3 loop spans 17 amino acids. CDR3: CASSPGLAGNLGDTQYF. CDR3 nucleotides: TGTGCCAGCAGCCCCGGACTAGCGGGGAATTTAGGGGATACGCAGTATTTT.

Here the CDR3 DNA reads TGTGCCAGCAGTCCCCGAGGGAGCGAGAGCTCCTACGAGCAGTACTTC. Amino acid sequence: CASSPRGSESSYEQYF. The chain couples TRBV28 to TRBJ2-7; perhaps TRBD2 as D (5 bases). The V gene lost 5 bases and the J gene lost 0 bases, with 17 bases spanning the gap. The CDR3 consists of 16 residues. Looked up from germline, CDR1 is MDHEN and CDR2 is SYDVKM.

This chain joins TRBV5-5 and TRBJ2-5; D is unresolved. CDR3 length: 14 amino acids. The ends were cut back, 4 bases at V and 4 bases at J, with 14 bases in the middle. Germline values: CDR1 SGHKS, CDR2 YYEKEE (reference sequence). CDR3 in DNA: TGTGCCAGCAGCCTGGACCCCTCCGGAGAGACCCAGTACTTC. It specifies CASSLDPSGETQYF.

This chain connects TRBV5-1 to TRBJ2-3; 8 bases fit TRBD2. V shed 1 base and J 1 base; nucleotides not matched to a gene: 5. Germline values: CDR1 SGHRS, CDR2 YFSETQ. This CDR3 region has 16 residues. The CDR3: CASSLFTGGGTDTQYF. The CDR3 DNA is TGCGCCAGCAGCTTGTTTACGGGAGGGGGCACAGATACGCAGTATTTT.

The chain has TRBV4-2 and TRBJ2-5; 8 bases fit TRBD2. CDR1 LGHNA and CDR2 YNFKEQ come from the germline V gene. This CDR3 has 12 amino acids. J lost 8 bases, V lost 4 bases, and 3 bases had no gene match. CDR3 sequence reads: CASSPRGGTQYF. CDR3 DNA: TGTGCCAGCAGCCCACGGGGGGGAACCCAGTACTTC.

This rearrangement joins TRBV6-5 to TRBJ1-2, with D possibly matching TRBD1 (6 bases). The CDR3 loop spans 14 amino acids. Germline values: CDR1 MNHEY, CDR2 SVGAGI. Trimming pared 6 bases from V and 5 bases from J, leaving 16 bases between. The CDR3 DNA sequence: TGTGCCAGCAGCCGTCCTCCGGGACATTATGGCTACACCTTC. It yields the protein CASSRPPGHYGYTF.

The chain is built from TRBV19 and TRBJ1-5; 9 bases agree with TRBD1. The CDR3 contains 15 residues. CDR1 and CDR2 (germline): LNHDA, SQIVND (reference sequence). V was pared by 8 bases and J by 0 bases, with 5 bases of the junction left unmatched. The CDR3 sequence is CASQGQGFSNQPQHF. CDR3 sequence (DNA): TGTGCCAGTCAGGGACAGGGTTTTAGCAATCAGCCCCAGCATTTT.

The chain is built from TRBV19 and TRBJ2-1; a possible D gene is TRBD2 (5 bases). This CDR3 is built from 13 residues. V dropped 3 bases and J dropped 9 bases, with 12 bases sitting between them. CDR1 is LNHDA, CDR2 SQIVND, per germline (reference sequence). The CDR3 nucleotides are TGTGCCAGTAGTATGCTGGAGGCGGGTGAGCAGTTCTTC. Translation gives CASSMLEAGEQFF.

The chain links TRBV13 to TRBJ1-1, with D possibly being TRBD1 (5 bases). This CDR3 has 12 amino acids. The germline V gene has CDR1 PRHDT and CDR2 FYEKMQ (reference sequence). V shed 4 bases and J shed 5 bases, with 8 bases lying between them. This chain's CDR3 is CASSWGGTEAFF. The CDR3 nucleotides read TGTGCCAGCAGCTGGGGGGGTACTGAAGCTTTCTTT.

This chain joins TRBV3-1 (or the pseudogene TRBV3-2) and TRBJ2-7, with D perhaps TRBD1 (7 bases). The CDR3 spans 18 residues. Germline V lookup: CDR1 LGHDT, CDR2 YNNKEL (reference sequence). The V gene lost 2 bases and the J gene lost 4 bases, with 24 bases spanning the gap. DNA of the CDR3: TGTGCCAGCAGCCAAAGACAGGGACTGGGGTCTCCTCGGTACGAGCAGTACTTC. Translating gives CASSQRQGLGSPRYEQYF.

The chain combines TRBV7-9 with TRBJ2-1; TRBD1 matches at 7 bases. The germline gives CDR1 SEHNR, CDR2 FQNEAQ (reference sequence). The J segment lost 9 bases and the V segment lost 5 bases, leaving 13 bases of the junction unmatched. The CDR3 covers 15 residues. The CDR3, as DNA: TGTGCCAGCAGCCAGGGACAGTCCCCGATTCTTGAGCAGTTCTTC. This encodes CASSQGQSPILEQFF.

The CDR3 DNA follows: TGTGCCAGCAGTACCAGGGGCAGGGATTCACCCCTCCACTTT. It specifies CASSTRGRDSPLHF. This chain connects TRBV6-5 to TRBJ1-6, with D possibly TRBD1 on 6 matching bases. Germline V gene sequence: CDR1 MNHEY, CDR2 SVGAGI. V dropped 5 bases and J dropped 8 bases, with 13 bases sitting between them. There are 14 residues in the CDR3.

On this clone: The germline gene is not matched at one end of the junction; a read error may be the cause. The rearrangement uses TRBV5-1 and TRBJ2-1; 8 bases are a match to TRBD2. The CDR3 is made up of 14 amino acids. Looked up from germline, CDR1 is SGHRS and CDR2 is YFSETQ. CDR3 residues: CASSSSGSSNEQFF. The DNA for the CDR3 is TGTGCCAGCAGCTCCAGCGGGAGTTCGAATGAGCAGTTCTTC.

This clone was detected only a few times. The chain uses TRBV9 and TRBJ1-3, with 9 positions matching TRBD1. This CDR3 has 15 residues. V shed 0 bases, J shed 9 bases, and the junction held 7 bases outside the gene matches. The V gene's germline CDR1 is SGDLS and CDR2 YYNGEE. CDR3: CASSVATGGYGTIYF. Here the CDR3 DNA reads TGTGCCAGCAGCGTAGCAACAGGGGGCTACGGCACCATATATTTT. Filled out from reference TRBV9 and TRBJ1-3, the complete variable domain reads DSGVTQTPKHLITATGQRVTLRCSPRSGDLSVYWYQQSLDQGLQFLIQYYNGEERAKGNILERFSAQQFPDLHSELNLSSLELGDSALYFCASSVATGGYGTIYFGEGSWLTVV.

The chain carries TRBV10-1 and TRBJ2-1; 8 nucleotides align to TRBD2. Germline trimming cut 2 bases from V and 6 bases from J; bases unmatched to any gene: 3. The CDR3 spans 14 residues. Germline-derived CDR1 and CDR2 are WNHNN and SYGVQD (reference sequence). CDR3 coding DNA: TGCGCCAGCAGTGAGAGTCTAGCGGGCAATGAGCAGTTCTTC. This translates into CASSESLAGNEQFF.

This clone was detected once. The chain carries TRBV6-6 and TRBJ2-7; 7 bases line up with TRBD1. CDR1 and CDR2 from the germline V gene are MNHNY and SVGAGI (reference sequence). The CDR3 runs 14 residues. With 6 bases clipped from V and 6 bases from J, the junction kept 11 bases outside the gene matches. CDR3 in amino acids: CASSAPTGLGEQYF. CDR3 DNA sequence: TGTGCCAGCAGCGCACCGACAGGGTTGGGCGAGCAGTACTTC.

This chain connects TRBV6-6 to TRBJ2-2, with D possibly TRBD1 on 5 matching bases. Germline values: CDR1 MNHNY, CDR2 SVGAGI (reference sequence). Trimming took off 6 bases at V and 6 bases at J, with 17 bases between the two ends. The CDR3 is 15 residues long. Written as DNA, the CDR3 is TGTGCCAGCAGCACTGGACGAGTGGGGCCCGGGGAGCTGTTTTTT. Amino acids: CASSTGRVGPGELFF.